This T cell receptor (beta chain) was retrieved from a study of blood T cell repertoires in COVID-19. This CDR3 has 13 amino acids. Trimming left V 7 bases short and J 7 bases short, with 13 bases between. Germline CDR1 is MNHEY and CDR2 is SVGAGI. Assay: immunoSEQ multiplex PCR; the TCRdb copy retains only in-frame clones and omits some. Altogether 200,000 to 300,000 clones are present, 88% being singletons, with the ten largest covering roughly 4%. The rearrangement links TRBV6-5 to TRBJ1-4; D gene uncertain. The specimen sequenced was peripheral blood. The source of this sequence is a man aged 55-75 years who had recovered from COVID-19. The DNA of the CDR3 is TGTGCCAGCATCCCCCCCACGGGTGAAAAACTGTTTTTT. Translation gives CASIPPTGEKLFF.